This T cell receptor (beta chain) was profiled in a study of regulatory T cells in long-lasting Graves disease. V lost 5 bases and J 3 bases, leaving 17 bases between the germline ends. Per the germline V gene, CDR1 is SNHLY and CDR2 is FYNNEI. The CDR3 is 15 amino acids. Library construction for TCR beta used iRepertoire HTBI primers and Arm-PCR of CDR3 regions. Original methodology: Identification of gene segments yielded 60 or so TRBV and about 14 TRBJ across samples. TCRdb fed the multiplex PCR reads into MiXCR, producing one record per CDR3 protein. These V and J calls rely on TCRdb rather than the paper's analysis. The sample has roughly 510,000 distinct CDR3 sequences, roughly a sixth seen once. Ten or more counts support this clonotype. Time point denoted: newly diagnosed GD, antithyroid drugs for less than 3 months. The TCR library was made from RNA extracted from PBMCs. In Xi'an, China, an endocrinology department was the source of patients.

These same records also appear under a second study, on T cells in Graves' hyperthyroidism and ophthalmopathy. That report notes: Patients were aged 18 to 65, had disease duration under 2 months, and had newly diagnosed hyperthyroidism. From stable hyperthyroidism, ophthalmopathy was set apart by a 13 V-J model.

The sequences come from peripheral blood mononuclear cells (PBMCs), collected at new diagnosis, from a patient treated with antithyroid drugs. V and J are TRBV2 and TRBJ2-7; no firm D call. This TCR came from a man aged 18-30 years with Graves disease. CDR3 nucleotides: TGTGCCAGCAGTTTTCTCCAGAACAATCGCTACGAGCAGTACTTC. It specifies CASSFLQNNRYEQYF.